This paragraph covers one T cell receptor (beta chain) sequence. Clones were sequenced by immunoSEQ multiplex PCR, and TCRdb holds only the in-frame ones, with some missing. The sample contains tens of thousands of clones, roughly 90% of which appear only once. The sample belongs to a study of Tregs in tolerant kidney transplant recipients. Unstimulated Tregs (CD4+CD25+CD127-) and CD4+CD25- non-Tregs were sorted from PBMCs. V shed 4 bases and J 5 bases; nucleotides not matched to a gene: 9. CDR1 SGHTA and CDR2 FQGNSA come from the germline V gene. The CDR3 is made up of 15 amino acids. This clonotype originated in a human donor who received a combined kidney and bone marrow transplant. The rearrangement joins TRBV7-2 to TRBJ1-1; 8 nucleotides line up with TRBD1. The source material was Tregs from blood, sampled before the transplant. The CDR3 DNA reads as TGTGCCAGCAGCTCCGTTCAGGGGGCGCGAACTGAAGCTTTCTTT. Translation: CASSSVQGARTEAFF.